The 10 T cell receptor beta chains reported below all come from one sample, sequenced in a study of identical twins. TCRdb re-analysed the 5' RACE reads in MiXCR, keeping a single row per CDR3 protein. The repertoire consists of 500,000 to 700,000 distinct CDR3 sequences, with roughly 6.6% occurring once and the leading ten covering approximately 1.5%. This sample also appeared in a second study, on yellow fever vaccine responses in identical twins.

Sequenced sample: PBMCs. The source is a young woman in good health.

The chain is built from TRBV2 and TRBJ2-1, with 13 bases fitting TRBD2. The CDR3 runs 14 residues. The junction had 5 bases not matched to a gene; V was cut back by 9 bases and J by 6 bases. Germline CDR1 is SNHLY and CDR2 is FYNNEI. The CDR3 DNA follows: TGTGCCAGAAATGGACTAGCGGGAGTCAATGAGCAGTTCTTC. It yields the protein CARNGLAGVNEQFF.

This clonotype turned up a few times. The chain employs TRBV19 and TRBJ2-7; a possible D gene is TRBD1 (5 bases). Looked up from germline, CDR1 is LNHDA and CDR2 is SQIVND (reference sequence). CDR3 size: 13 residues. The ends were cut back, 4 bases at V and 3 bases at J, with 10 bases in the middle. CDR3 DNA sequence: TGTGCCAGTAGTACCCGGACATTCTACGAGCAGTACTTC. The encoded protein is CASSTRTFYEQYF.

This chain uses TRBV11-2 with TRBJ1-2; D perhaps matches TRBD1 (6 bases). The germline CDR1 and CDR2 sequences are SGHAT and FQNNGV. V lost 5 bases and J lost 4, with 11 bases in between. The CDR3 extends over 13 amino acids. CDR3 sequence reads: CASSPQGPYGYTF. The CDR3 DNA is TGTGCCAGCAGCCCACAGGGTCCCTATGGCTACACCTTC.

This clonotype was counted only a few times. V gene TRBV7-8 combines with J gene TRBJ1-3; no definite D call. CDR1 is SGHVS and CDR2 is FQNEAQ in the germline V gene. The V gene lost 3 bases and the J gene lost 0 bases, with 6 bases spanning the gap. This CDR3 contains 14 residues. CDR3 bases: TGTGCCAGCAGCTTGCCCCTCTCTGGAAACACCATATATTTT. This gives the protein CASSLPLSGNTIYF.

This clonotype was seen a handful of times. J is TRBJ1-4 and V is TRBV20-1, with D possibly matching TRBD1 (6 bases). V was trimmed by 3 bases and J by 8 bases, leaving 10 bases between them. This CDR3 contains 12 residues. Germline V CDR1 and CDR2: DFQATT, SNEGSKA (reference sequence). The CDR3 bases are TGCAGTGCTAGGAGGACAGAGGAAAAACTGTTTTTT. This sequence encodes CSARRTEEKLFF.

At least ten counts were recorded for this clonotype. This chain joins TRBV20-1 and TRBJ2-7, with TRBD2 matching over 7 bases. V lost 3 bases to trimming and J lost 5 bases; unmatched junction nucleotides: 4. The CDR3 loop spans 12 amino acids. Germline V CDR1 and CDR2: DFQATT, SNEGSKA (reference sequence). The CDR3 sequence is CSARGGRNEQYF. CDR3 DNA: TGCAGTGCTAGGGGGGGGAGGAACGAGCAGTACTTC.

This clonotype appeared a few times. V usage is TRBV5-8 and J usage is TRBJ2-1, with D uncertain. CDR3 size: 16 residues. Looked up from germline, CDR1 is SGHTS and CDR2 is YDEGEE. The V gene lost 4 bases and the J gene lost 0 bases, with 14 bases spanning the gap. The CDR3 nucleotides are TGTGCCAGCAGCAGGCTCGCTGCGGTCTCCTACAATGAGCAGTTCTTC. This codes for CASSRLAAVSYNEQFF.

This clonotype was picked up many times. This chain uses TRBV3-1 with TRBJ1-5, with D perhaps matching TRBD1 (5 bases). Germline CDR1 reads LGHDT; CDR2 reads YNNKEL (reference sequence). V was clipped by 4 bases and J by 2 bases, with 12 bases between them. The CDR3 is 15 amino acids. CDR3 residues: CASSLGTLGNQPQHF. The CDR3, as DNA: TGTGCCAGCAGCCTCGGGACTCTGGGCAATCAGCCCCAGCATTTT. Supplemented by reference TRBV3-1 and TRBJ1-5, the full variable domain reads DTAVSQTPKYLVTQMGNDKSIKCEQNLGHDTMYWYKQDSKKFLKIMFSYNNKELIINETVPNRFSPKSPDKAHLNLHINSLELGDSAVYFCASSLGTLGNQPQHFGDGTRLSIL.

CDR3 DNA: TGTGCCAGCACCAGACCAAAAGGGACTAGCGAGTACAATGAGCAGTTCTTC. It is translated as CASTRPKGTSEYNEQFF. The rearrangement links TRBV6-1 to TRBJ2-1; 10 bases line up with TRBD2. The V and J ends lost 7 bases and 4 bases, in that order; junction bases with no gene match: 13. The CDR3 has 17 residues. Looked up from germline, CDR1 is MNHNS and CDR2 is SASEGT.

The chain links TRBV4-1 to TRBJ2-7; no clear D. The length of the CDR3 is 15 residues. The germline CDR1 and CDR2 sequences are MGHRA and YSYEKL. V dropped 2 bases and J dropped 4 bases, with 15 bases sitting between them. CDR3 in DNA: TGCGCCAGCAGCCAAAGCTTGATCCAGATTTACGAGCAGTACGTC. The encoded protein is CASSQSLIQIYEQYV.